This TCR beta chain was recovered during a study of CXCR3-negative and CXCR3-positive naive CD8 T cells. Study at large: Sequencing yielded approximately 130 million TRB reads, roughly 1.5 +/- 0.3 million per library. Study findings and constraints: When CXCR3-positive naive cells were set against CXCR3-negative naive cells, the former had more hydrophobic TRB CDR3s. The study found comparably high diversity in both naive subsets and much lower diversity in memory CD8+ cells. Naive CXCR3-positive and CXCR3-negative cells shared TRBV-TRBJ usage; memory cells diverged.

On this clonotype: Its antigen remains unidentified.

The CDR3 extends over 14 amino acids. Germline V gives CDR1 SNHLY, CDR2 FYNNEI. cDNA libraries for TRB were generated by 5' RACE incorporating UMI labels. TCRdb reprocessed the 5' RACE reads and keeps a single row for each CDR3 protein, giving no DNA. The sample features some 150,000 distinct CDR3 sequences, with around 0.3% in its top ten. This receptor was obtained from a human donor in good health. Some clones in this sample may be carry-over from other donors' samples. Sequenced material: naive CXCR3+ CD8+ T cells from blood. Stated subset: CD45RO-CCR7+CD27+CD95- naive CD8+ T cells expressing CXCR3 (TNR3+). The V gene is TRBV2, the J gene TRBJ2-7. CDR3 sequence reads: CASSERGSVYEQYF.